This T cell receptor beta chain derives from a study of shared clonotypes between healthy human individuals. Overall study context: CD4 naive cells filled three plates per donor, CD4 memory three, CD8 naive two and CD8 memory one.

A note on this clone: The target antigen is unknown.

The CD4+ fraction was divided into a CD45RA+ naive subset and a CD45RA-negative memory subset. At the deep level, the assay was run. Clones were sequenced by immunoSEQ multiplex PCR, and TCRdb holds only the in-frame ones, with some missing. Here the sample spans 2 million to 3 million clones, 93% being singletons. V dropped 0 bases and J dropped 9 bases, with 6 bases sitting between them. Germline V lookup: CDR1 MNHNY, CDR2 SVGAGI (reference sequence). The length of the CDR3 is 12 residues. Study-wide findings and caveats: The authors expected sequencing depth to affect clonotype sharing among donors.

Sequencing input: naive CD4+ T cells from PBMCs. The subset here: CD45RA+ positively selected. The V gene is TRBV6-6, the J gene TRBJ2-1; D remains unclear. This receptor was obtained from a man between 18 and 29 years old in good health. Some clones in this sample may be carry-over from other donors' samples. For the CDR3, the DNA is TGTGCCAGCAGTTACTCCCTGGGTGAGCAGTTCTTC. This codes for CASSYSLGEQFF.